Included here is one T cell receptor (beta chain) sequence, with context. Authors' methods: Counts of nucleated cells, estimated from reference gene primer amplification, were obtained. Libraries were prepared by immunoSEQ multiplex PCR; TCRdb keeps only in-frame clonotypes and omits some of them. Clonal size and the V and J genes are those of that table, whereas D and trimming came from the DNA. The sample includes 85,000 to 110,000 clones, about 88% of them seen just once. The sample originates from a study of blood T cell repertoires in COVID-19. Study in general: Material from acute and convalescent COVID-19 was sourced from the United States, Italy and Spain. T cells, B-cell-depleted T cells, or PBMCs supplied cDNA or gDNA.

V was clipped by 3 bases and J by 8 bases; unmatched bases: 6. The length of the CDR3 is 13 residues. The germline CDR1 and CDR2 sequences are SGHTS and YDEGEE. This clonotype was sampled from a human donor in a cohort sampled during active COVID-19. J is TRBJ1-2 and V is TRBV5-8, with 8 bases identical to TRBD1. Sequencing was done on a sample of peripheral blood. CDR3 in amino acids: CASSWRQGLGYTF. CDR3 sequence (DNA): TGTGCCAGCAGCTGGAGACAGGGGCTCGGCTACACCTTC.